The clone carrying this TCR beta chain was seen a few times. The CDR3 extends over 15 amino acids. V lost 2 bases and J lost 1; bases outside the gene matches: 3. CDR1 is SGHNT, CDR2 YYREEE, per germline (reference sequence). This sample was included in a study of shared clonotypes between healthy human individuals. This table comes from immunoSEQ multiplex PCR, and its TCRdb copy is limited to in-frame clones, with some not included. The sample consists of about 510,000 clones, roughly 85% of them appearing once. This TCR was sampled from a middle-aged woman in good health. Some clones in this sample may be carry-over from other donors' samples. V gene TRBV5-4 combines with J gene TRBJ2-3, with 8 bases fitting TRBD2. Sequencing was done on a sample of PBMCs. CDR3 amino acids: CASSLAGDGTDTQYF. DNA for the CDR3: TGTGCCAGCAGCTTAGCGGGAGACGGCACAGATACGCAGTATTTT. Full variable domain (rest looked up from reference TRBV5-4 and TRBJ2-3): ETGVTQSPTHLIKTRGQQVTLRCSSQSGHNTVSWYQQALGQGPQFIFQYYREEENGRGNFPPRFSGLQFPNYSSELNVNALELDDSALYLCASSLAGDGTDTQYFGPGTRLTVL.